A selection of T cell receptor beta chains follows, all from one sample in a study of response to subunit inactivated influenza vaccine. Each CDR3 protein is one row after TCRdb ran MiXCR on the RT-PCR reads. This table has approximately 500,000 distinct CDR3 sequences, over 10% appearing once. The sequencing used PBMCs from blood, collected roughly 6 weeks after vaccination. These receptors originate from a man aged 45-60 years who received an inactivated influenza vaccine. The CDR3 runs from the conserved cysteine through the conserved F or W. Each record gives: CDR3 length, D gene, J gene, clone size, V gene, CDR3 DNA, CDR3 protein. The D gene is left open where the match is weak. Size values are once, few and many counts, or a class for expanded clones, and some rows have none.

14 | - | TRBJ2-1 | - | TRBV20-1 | TGCAGTGCTAGAGATCCGCGGCTAGTGGTTGAGCAGTTCTTC | CSARDPRLVVEQFF
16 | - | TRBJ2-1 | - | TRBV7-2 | TGTGCCAGCACCCCTAGTGGGGGCCGTACGGTCAATGAGCAGTTCTTC | CASTPSGGRTVNEQFF
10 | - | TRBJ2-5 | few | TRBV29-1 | TGCAGCGTTTCCCTCGGGACCCAGTACTTC | CSVSLGTQYF
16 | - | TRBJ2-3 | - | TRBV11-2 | TGTGCCAGCAGCTTAAGGGGGGGAGATCCCACAGATACGCAGTATTTT | CASSLRGGDPTDTQYF
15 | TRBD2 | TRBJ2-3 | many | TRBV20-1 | TGCAGTGCTCCTGTGCCAGCGGGAGAACCAGATACGCAGTATTTT | CSAPVPAGEPDTQYF
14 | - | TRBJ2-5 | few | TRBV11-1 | TGTGCCAGCAGCTTAAATTTGAACCCGGAGACCCAGTACTTC | CASSLNLNPETQYF
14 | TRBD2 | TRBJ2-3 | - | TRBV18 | TGTGCCAGCTCCCCTAGCGGGAACACAGATACGCAGTATTTT | CASSPSGNTDTQYF
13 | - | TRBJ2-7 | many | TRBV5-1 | TGCGCCAGCAGCTTGGCTGGCAGCTACGAGCAGTACTTC | CASSLAGSYEQYF
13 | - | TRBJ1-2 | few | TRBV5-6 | TGTGCCAGCAGCGCCCGGACACCCGATGGCTACACCTTC | CASSARTPDGYTF
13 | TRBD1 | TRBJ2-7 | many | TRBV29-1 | TGCAGCGTCGAGGGACAGGCAAGCTACGAGCAGTACTTC | CSVEGQASYEQYF
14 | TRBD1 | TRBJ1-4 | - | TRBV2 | TGTGCCACCCAGAGGGACAGGTTTAATGAAAAACTGTTTTTT | CATQRDRFNEKLFF
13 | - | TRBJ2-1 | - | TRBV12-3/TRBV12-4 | TGTGCCAGCAGTACTCAACTAGTGTTTCTACAGTTCTTC | CASSTQLVFLQFF
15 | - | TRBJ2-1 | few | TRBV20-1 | TGCAGTGCTAACGCGGACTGGAGCTCCTACAATGAGCAGTTCTTC | CSANADWSSYNEQFF
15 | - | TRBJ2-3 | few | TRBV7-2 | TGTGCCAGCAGCTTAGGGTCCCCTAACACAGATACGCAGTATTTT | CASSLGSPNTDTQYF
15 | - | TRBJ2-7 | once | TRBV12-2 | TGTGCAAGTCGCTTATCAGTTCCGACATCCTACGAGCAGTACTTC | CASRLSVPTSYEQYF
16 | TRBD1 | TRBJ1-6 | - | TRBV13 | TGTGCCAGCAGCCTGGGTCGGGACAGGTTTAATTCACCCCTCCACTTT | CASSLGRDRFNSPLHF
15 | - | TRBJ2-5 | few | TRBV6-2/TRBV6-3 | TGTGCCAGCAGTTACGACCTAGCGTACCAAGAGACCCAGTACTTC | CASSYDLAYQETQYF
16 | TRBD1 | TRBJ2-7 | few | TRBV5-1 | TGCGCCAGCAGCTTGGAACCGGGACAGGGGGCCTACGAGCAGTACTTC | CASSLEPGQGAYEQYF
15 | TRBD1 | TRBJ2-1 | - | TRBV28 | TGTGCCAGCAGTGCAGGCGGGACAGGGGGCCGGGAGCAGTTCTTC | CASSAGGTGGREQFF
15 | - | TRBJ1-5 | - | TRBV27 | TGTGCCAGCAGTACCTTGGGACAAAGCAATCAGCCCCAGCATTTT | CASSTLGQSNQPQHF
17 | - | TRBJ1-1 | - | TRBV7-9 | TGTGCCAGCAGCTCCAGTCCCAGGGGCCCCATGAACACTGAAGCTTTCTTT | CASSSSPRGPMNTEAFF
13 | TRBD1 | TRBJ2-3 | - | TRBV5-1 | TGCGCCAGCACCTCCCTACAGGGGGATACGCAGTATTTT | CASTSLQGDTQYF
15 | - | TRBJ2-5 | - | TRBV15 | TGTGCCACCAGCGGGGACATCGGATTCCAAGAGACCCAGTACTTC | CATSGDIGFQETQYF
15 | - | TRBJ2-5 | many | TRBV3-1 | TGTGCCAGCAGCCAAGCCACTACCAAGCAAGAGACCCAGTACTTC | CASSQATTKQETQYF
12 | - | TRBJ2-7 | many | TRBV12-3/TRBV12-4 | TGTGCCAGCAGTTTGGAGGCGCTCGAGCAGTACTTC | CASSLEALEQYF
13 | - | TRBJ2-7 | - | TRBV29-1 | TGCAGCGTTGCTTCAGGTGTCTCCTACGAGCAGTACTTC | CSVASGVSYEQYF
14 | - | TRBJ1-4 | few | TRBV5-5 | TGTGCCAGCAGCCGGACACCGGGGGATGAAAAACTGTTTTTT | CASSRTPGDEKLFF
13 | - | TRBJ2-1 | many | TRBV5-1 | TGCGCCAGCAGCAGGGACACTTACAATGAGCAGTTCTTC | CASSRDTYNEQFF
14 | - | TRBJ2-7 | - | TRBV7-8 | TGTGCCAGCAGCTTAGTACGAACCCCGGGGGAGCAGTACTTC | CASSLVRTPGEQYF
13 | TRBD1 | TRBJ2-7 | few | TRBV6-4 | TGTGCCAGCAGTCCCGGGACAGGGTGGGAGCAGTACTTC | CASSPGTGWEQYF
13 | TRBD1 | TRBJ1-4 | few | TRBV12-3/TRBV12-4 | TGTGCCAGCAGTGGACAGGTTAATGAAAAACTGTTTTTT | CASSGQVNEKLFF
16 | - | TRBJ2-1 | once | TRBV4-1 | TGCGCCAGCAGCCAGTCGTCCGGGAGCCCAGCCTACGAGCAGTTCTTC | CASSQSSGSPAYEQFF
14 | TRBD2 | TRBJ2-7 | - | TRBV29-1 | TGCAGCGTTGCCATGACTAGCGGGACTTACGAGCAGTACTTC | CSVAMTSGTYEQYF
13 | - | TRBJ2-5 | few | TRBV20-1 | TGCAGTGCTAGCTCGGGAGTGAGGGAGACCCAGTACTTC | CSASSGVRETQYF
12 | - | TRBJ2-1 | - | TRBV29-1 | TGCAGCGTAGACAGGTACGGGAATGAGCAGTTCTTC | CSVDRYGNEQFF
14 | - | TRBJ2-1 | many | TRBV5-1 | TGCGCCAGCAGTACCGGGACTGCCTACAATGAGCAGTTCTTC | CASSTGTAYNEQFF
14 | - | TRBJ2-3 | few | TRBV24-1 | TGTGCCACCTCGGGGAAGCCGGGCACAGATACGCAGTATTTT | CATSGKPGTDTQYF
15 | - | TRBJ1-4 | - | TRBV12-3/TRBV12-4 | TGTGCCAGCAGTTTAGCGGGCGGCACTAATGAAAAACTGTTTTTT | CASSLAGGTNEKLFF
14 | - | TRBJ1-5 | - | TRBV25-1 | TGTGCCAGCAGTGAAGGATGGAGCAATCAGCCCCAGCATTTT | CASSEGWSNQPQHF
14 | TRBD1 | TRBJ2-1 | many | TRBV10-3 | TGTGCCATCAGATGGACAGGGGAAGGGAATGAGCAGTTCTTC | CAIRWTGEGNEQFF
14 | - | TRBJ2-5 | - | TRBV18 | TGTGCCAGCTCACCAGCGACAGTCCCCCGGGCCCAGTACTTC | CASSPATVPRAQYF
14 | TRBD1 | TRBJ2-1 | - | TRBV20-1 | TGCAGTGCTAGAACGGGACAGGGTTTCGATGAGCAGTTCTTC | CSARTGQGFDEQFF
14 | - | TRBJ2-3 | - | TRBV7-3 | TGTGCCAGCAGCTGGGGCGGGACGACAGATACGCAGTATTTT | CASSWGGTTDTQYF
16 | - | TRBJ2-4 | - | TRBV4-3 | TGCGCCAGCAGCCAAGTAGGTGGACCGGGCAAAAACATTCAGTACTTC | CASSQVGGPGKNIQYF
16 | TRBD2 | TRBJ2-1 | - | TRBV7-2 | TGTGCCAGCAGCTTAGGAGGTAGCGGGAGTTTTGGTGAGCAGTTCTTC | CASSLGGSGSFGEQFF
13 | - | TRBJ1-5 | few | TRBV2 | TGTGCCAGCAGTGAGGGGCGGGGGCAGCCCCAGCATTTT | CASSEGRGQPQHF
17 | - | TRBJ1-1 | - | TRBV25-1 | TGTGCCAGCAGTGAATATTTGAACGCCGACGGCAACACTGAAGCTTTCTTT | CASSEYLNADGNTEAFF
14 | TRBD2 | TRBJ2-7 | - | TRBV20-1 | TGCAGTGCGTTGACTAGCGGGAGGGTGAACGAGCAGTACTTC | CSALTSGRVNEQYF
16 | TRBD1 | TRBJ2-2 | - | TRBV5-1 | TGCGCCAGCAGCTTGTTAGGGACAGCCTCCACCGGGGAGCTGTTTTTT | CASSLLGTASTGELFF
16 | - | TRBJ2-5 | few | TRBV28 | TGTGCCAGCAGCCGGTACTGGAGCGTAATCCAAGAGACCCAGTACTTC | CASSRYWSVIQETQYF